A single sample is the source of the 16 T cell receptor beta chains below, sequenced in a study of shared clonotypes between healthy human individuals. Using immunoSEQ multiplex PCR, the repertoire was profiled, and TCRdb retains in-frame clones only, with some absent. Seen here are about half a million clones, around 85% observed once, and the top ten hold about an eighth. The sequenced sample was PBMCs. The origin of the receptors is a woman in her 40s in good health. Some clones in this sample may be carry-over from other donors' samples.

V and J are TRBV6-1 and TRBJ1-2, with a possible D match to TRBD1 (5 bases). Looked up from germline, CDR1 is MNHNS and CDR2 is SASEGT. The CDR3 covers 13 residues. Trimming cost V 3 bases and J 8 bases, with 13 bases left between them. CDR3 in amino acids: CASSEGVGRGYTF. Written as DNA, the CDR3 is TGTGCCAGCAGTGAGGGTGTGGGGCGAGGCTACACCTTC.

The CDR3 here is CASSFRLLYNEQFF. In nucleotides, the CDR3 is TGTGCCAGCAGTTTCCGACTTCTTTACAATGAGCAGTTCTTC. The genes are TRBV27 and TRBJ2-1; D gene unclear. Germline CDR1 reads MNHEY; CDR2 reads SMNVEV (reference sequence). This CDR3 is built from 14 residues. Trimming removed 3 bases from V and 4 bases from J, with 10 bases in between.

The chain joins TRBV20-1 to TRBJ2-5; D unclear. The CDR3 sequence is 11 residues long. CDR1 and CDR2 from the germline V gene are DFQATT and SNEGSKA (reference sequence). Trimming removed 5 bases at V and 1 base at J, with 5 bases between. CDR3 in amino acids: CSAQSQETQYF. CDR3 bases: TGCAGTGCTCAAAGCCAAGAGACCCAGTACTTC.

The chain carries TRBV7-6 and TRBJ2-5; D is possibly TRBD1 (5 bases). CDR1 SGHVS and CDR2 FNYEAQ come from the germline V gene. V was cut by 5 bases and J by 2 bases, with 9 bases left in between. The CDR3 is made up of 13 amino acids. The CDR3 coding sequence is TGTGCCAGCAGCCTTGGACAACAAGAGACCCAGTACTTC. Its translation: CASSLGQQETQYF.

In this sample, this clone turned up once. The CDR3 coding sequence is TGTGCCAGCAGTTCACCGACAGGGGGCTATGGCTACACCTTC. This encodes CASSSPTGGYGYTF. V gene TRBV28 combines with J gene TRBJ1-2; 9 positions match TRBD1. Trimming removed 4 bases from V and 4 bases from J; junction bases left unmatched: 4. CDR1 is MDHEN, CDR2 SYDVKM, per germline. This CDR3 spans 14 amino acids.

This chain uses TRBV5-1 with TRBJ2-1; no reliable D call. With 0 bases removed from V and 5 bases from J, the gap between germline ends came to 6 bases. The CDR3 contains 13 residues. Germline assignment: CDR1 SGHRS and CDR2 YFSETQ. The CDR3 DNA follows: TGCGCCAGCAGCTTGGGAATGAACAATGAGCAGTTCTTC. Translating it yields CASSLGMNNEQFF.

In its sample, this clone was seen a few times. This likely stems from a read error, as it lies one base from a far larger clone. This likely comes from a read error, as the CDR3 has no conserved phenylalanine or tryptophan at its end. The rearrangement joins TRBV2 to TRBJ2-3; D is unclear. With 6 bases removed from V and 5 bases from J, the gap between germline ends came to 6 bases. The CDR3 consists of 11 residues. Germline lookup yields CDR1 SNHLY and CDR2 FYNNEI. Written as DNA, the CDR3 is TGTGCCAGCAGGTATCAAGATACGCAGTATCTT. Translated, it gives CASRYQDTQYL.

The CDR3 is CASSLRTANTGELFF. In DNA, the CDR3 is TGTGCCAGCAGCCTAAGGACAGCAAACACCGGGGAGCTGTTTTTT. The chain links TRBV5-5 to TRBJ2-2; weak D call: TRBD1 (6 bases). CDR1 is SGHKS and CDR2 is YYEKEE in the germline V gene (reference sequence). The CDR3 contains 15 residues. Trimming stripped 4 bases from V and 2 bases from J, with 12 bases between.

The V gene is TRBV7-9, the J gene TRBJ2-7; 8 bases agree with TRBD1. V trimming: 6 bases; J trimming: 3 bases; junction bases outside the gene matches: 7. CDR1 and CDR2 (germline): SEHNR, FQNEAQ (reference sequence). The CDR3 runs 14 residues. CDR3 in amino acids: CASRTTGQDYEQYF. The DNA for the CDR3 is TGTGCCAGCAGGACAACGGGACAGGACTACGAGCAGTACTTC.

The chain carries TRBV4-2 and TRBJ1-4; D possibly corresponds to TRBD1 (6 bases). The CDR3 is made up of 17 amino acids. The germline CDR1 and CDR2 sequences are LGHNA and YNFKEQ. V shed 1 base and J shed 7 bases, with 19 bases lying between them. CDR3 DNA: TGTGCCAGCAGCCAAGTTGGGCAGGGAGGGGGGTTTGAAAAACTGTTTTTT. Translation: CASSQVGQGGGFEKLFF.

With respect to this clone: A far bigger clonotype differs at one base, so this is likely a read error. Here the CDR3 omits its conserved ending phenylalanine or tryptophan, so a read error is the likely source. The gene calls are TRBV15 and TRBJ1-1; D unclear. CDR3 size: 14 residues. Trimming took 3 bases from V and 9 from J, leaving 17 bases between them. Germline V CDR1 and CDR2: LNHNV, YYDKDF (reference sequence). The CDR3 loop reads CATSSPLGGQKAFS. The CDR3 DNA sequence: TGTGCCACCAGCAGCCCCTTAGGAGGGCAGAAAGCTTTCTCT.

This clone was observed once. The CDR3, as DNA: TGTGCCAGCAGCTTAATGGCGAGCACAGATACGCAGTATTTT. The encoded protein is CASSLMASTDTQYF. This sequence joins TRBV7-3 and TRBJ2-3, with D unclear. Between the trimmed V and J ends, which lost 1 base and 0 bases, there was a span of 5 bases. CDR1 SGHTA and CDR2 FQGTGA come from the germline V gene. This CDR3 has 14 residues.

For this clone: This likely reflects a read error, since a far larger clone is one base away. This chain joins TRBV2 and TRBJ1-1; a weak D match, TRBD1 (6 bases). The CDR3 runs to 15 residues. V was pared by 4 bases and J by 4 bases, with 16 bases between. Germline CDR1 and CDR2: SNHLY and FYNNEI. The CDR3 protein is CASSVTVGGCTEAFF. The CDR3 DNA reads as TGTGCCAGCAGTGTTACGGTTGGGGGCTGCACTGAAGCTTTCTTT.

A note on this clone: A read error may explain this, as a much larger clone is one base away. The chain uses TRBV9 and TRBJ1-2; D is ambiguous. The germline V gene has CDR1 SGDLS and CDR2 YYNGEE. The CDR3 spans 13 residues. This CDR3 reads CACSGSKSYGYTF. In DNA, the CDR3 is TGTGCCTGCAGCGGAAGTAAAAGCTATGGCTACACCTTC.

With regard to this clone: A single base separates this from a much larger clone, so it may be a read error. The rearrangement uses TRBV6-1 and TRBJ2-1; 12 bases map to TRBD2. The germline V gene encodes CDR1 MNHNS and CDR2 SASEGT. The CDR3 sequence is 14 residues long. The CDR3 region has the DNA TGTGTCAGCCAGACTAGCGGGAGTCTCGATGAGCAGTTCTTC. This gives the protein CVSQTSGSLDEQFF.

V usage is TRBV27 and J usage is TRBJ2-7; no reliable D call. V lost 2 bases and J lost 3, with 11 bases in between. Germline-derived CDR1 and CDR2 are MNHEY and SMNVEV (reference sequence). The CDR3 spans 14 residues. The CDR3 DNA reads as TGTGCCAGCAGTTTAGGTGGACGCCACTACGAGCAGTACTTC. Its translation is CASSLGGRHYEQYF.